A selection of T cell receptor beta chains follows, all from one sample in a study of shared clonotypes between healthy human individuals. TCRdb's copy holds only in-frame clones and misses some; the assay was immunoSEQ multiplex PCR. The data contain about 1,500,000 clones, 96% of them singletons. The sample consisted of naive CD4+ T cells sorted from blood. The receptors stem from a man aged 30-40 years in good health. Each CDR3 is given with its conserved first and last residue. The D gene is left open where the match is weak. Clone size is stated in some rows and not others, as once, few, many or a class when expanded.

TRBJ2-7	TRBV27	TRBD1	-	CASSVVLPGQGYHEQYF	TGTGCCAGCAGTGTCGTTCTCCCGGGACAGGGTTACCACGAGCAGTACTTC
TRBJ2-4	TRBV27	-	-	CASSLLGLAKNIQYF	TGTGCCAGCAGTTTATTAGGGTTAGCCAAAAACATTCAGTACTTC
TRBJ2-3	TRBV5-1	TRBD1	once	CASRFDRGLPTDTQYF	TGCGCCAGCAGATTCGACAGGGGGCTTCCCACAGATACGCAGTATTTT
TRBJ2-7	TRBV14	TRBD2	-	CASSPGLAAMYEQYF	TGTGCCAGCAGCCCTGGACTAGCGGCGATGTACGAGCAGTACTTC
TRBJ1-1	TRBV9	-	-	CASSVNSRAENTEAFF	TGTGCCAGCAGCGTAAACTCCCGGGCGGAGAACACTGAAGCTTTCTTT
TRBJ2-1	TRBV7-2	TRBD2	-	CASSLDTSGNNEQFF	TGTGCCAGCAGCTTAGACACTAGCGGGAACAATGAGCAGTTCTTC
TRBJ2-3	TRBV29-1	TRBD1	-	CSVRRGQGPDTQYF	TGCAGCGTTAGGCGGGGACAGGGGCCAGATACGCAGTATTTT
TRBJ1-5	TRBV19	TRBD1	once	CASDHRRGYGNQPQHF	TGTGCCAGCGACCATCGCAGGGGGTATGGCAATCAGCCCCAGCATTTT
TRBJ2-6	TRBV5-1	TRBD2	once	CASSGSSGRGGANVLTF	TGCGCCAGCAGCGGCTCTAGCGGGAGAGGTGGGGCCAACGTCCTGACTTTC
TRBJ2-3	TRBV7-2	TRBD1	-	CASSGPGGRTDTQYF	TGTGCCAGCAGCGGACCAGGGGGCAGGACAGATACGCAGTATTTT
TRBJ2-4	TRBV27	-	-	CATRGSVAKNIQYF	TGTGCCACCCGGGGATCAGTAGCCAAAAACATTCAGTACTTC
TRBJ2-1	TRBV5-1	-	-	CASRVSLKVGVIGYNEQFF	TGCGCCAGCAGAGTATCACTCAAGGTGGGAGTGATAGGGTACAATGAGCAGTTCTTC
TRBJ2-7	TRBV28	TRBD1	-	CASSTGGGYEQYF	TGTGCCAGCAGCACAGGGGGCGGATACGAGCAGTACTTC
TRBJ1-1	TRBV2	-	-	CASRQASGAFF	TGTGCCAGCCGCCAGGCGTCTGGAGCTTTCTTT
TRBJ2-2	TRBV5-1	-	once	CASSSSSTGGELFF	TGCGCCAGCAGCTCAAGTTCGACGGGCGGGGAGCTGTTTTTT
TRBJ2-7	TRBV10-3	-	-	CAISEPYTSYEQYF	TGTGCCATCAGTGAGCCGTACACCTCCTACGAGCAGTACTTC
TRBJ1-5	TRBV6-5	-	-	CASSTLTSSNQPQHF	TGTGCCAGCAGCACGCTTACAAGTAGCAATCAGCCCCAGCATTTT
TRBJ2-3	TRBV5-1	TRBD1	-	CASSPTGTGIPDTQYF	TGCGCCAGCAGCCCAACCGGGACAGGTATTCCAGATACGCAGTATTTT
TRBJ2-3	TRBV14	TRBD2	-	CASSLTLAGKDTQYF	TGTGCCAGCAGCCTAACCCTAGCGGGGAAGGATACGCAGTATTTT
TRBJ1-4	TRBV5-1	-	-	CASKGGKTNEKLFF	TGCGCCAGCAAGGGCGGTAAGACGAATGAAAAACTGTTTTTT
TRBJ2-6	TRBV7-8	-	-	CASSSRGSGANVLTF	TGTGCCAGCAGCTCCAGAGGCTCTGGGGCCAACGTCCTGACTTTC
TRBJ2-1	TRBV5-1	TRBD1	-	CASSTGQVSYNEQFF	TGCGCCAGCAGCACTGGACAGGTATCCTACAATGAGCAGTTCTTC
TRBJ2-7	TRBV5-1	-	-	CASSLNYEQYF	TGCGCCAGCAGCCTGAATTACGAGCAGTACTTC
TRBJ1-1	TRBV9	-	-	CASSVVLDTEAFF	TGTGCCAGCAGCGTAGTGTTAGACACTGAAGCTTTCTTT
TRBJ2-1	TRBV9	TRBD2	-	CASSVEGPSGSRLDSYNEQFF	TGTGCCAGCAGCGTAGAGGGCCCTAGCGGGAGCAGGTTAGACTCCTACAATGAGCAGTTCTTC
TRBJ1-1	TRBV28	-	-	CASSPPHLLAFF	TGTGCCAGCAGTCCCCCTCATTTGCTCGCTTTCTTT
TRBJ1-3	TRBV7-9	-	-	CASSLEGVSGNTIYF	TGTGCCAGCAGCTTAGAAGGGGTCTCTGGAAACACCATATATTTT